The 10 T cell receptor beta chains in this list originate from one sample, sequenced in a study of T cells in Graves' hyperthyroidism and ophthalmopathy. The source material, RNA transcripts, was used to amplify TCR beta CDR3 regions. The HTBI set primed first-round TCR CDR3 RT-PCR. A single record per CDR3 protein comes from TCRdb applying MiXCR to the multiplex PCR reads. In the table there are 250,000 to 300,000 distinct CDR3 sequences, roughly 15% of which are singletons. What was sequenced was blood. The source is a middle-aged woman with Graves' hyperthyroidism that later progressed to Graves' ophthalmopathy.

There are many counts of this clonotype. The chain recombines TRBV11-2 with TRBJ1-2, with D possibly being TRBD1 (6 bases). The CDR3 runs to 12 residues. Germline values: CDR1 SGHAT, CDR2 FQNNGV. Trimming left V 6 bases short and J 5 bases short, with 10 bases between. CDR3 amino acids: CASSRTEYGYTF. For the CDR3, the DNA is TGTGCCAGCAGTCGGACAGAATATGGCTACACCTTC.

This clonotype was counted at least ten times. CDR3 in DNA: TGTGCCAGCAGCCAGGGACAGAGAGGATGGAACTATGGCTACACCTTC. Translating it yields CASSQGQRGWNYGYTF. This chain links TRBV14 with TRBJ1-2, with 7 bases that match TRBD1. CDR1 and CDR2 (germline): SGHDN, FVKESK. Trimming at V came to 3 bases and at J to 2 bases, leaving 9 bases not matched to a gene. The CDR3 spans 16 residues.

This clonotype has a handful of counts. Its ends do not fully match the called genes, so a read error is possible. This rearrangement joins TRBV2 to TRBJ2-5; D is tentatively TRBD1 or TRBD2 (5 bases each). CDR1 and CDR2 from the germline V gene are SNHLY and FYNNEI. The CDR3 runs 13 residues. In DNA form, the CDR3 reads TGTGCCAGCAGCGGGGACGTTGGTGAGACCCGGTACTTC. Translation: CASSGDVGETRYF.

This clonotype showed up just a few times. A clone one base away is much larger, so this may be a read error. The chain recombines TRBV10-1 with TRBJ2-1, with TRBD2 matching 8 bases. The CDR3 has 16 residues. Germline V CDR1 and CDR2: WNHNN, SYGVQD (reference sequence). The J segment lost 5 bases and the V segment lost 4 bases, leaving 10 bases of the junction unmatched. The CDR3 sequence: CASSGHPAGDHNEQFF. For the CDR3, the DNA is TGCGCCAGCAGTGGCCATCCAGCGGGAGACCACAATGAGCAGTTCTTC.

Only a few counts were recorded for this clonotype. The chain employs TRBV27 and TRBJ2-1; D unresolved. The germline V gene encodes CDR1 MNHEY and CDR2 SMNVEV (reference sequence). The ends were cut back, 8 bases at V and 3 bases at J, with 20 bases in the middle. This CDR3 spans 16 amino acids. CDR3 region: CASGEHPSDSYNEQFF. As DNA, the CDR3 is TGTGCCAGCGGCGAACACCCGTCGGATAGCTACAATGAGCAGTTCTTC.

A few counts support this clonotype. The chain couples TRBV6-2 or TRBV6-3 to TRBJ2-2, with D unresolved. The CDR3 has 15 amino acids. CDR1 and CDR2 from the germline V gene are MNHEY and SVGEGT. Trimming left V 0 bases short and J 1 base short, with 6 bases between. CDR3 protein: CASSYSTGNTGELFF. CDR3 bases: TGTGCCAGCAGTTACTCGACGGGGAACACCGGGGAGCTGTTTTTT.

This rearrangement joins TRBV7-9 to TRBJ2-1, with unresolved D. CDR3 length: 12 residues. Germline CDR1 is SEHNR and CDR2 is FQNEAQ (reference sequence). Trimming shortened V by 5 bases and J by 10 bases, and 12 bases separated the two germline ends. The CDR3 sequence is CASSPRPLEQFF. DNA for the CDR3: TGTGCCAGCAGCCCCCGGCCCCTCGAGCAGTTCTTC.

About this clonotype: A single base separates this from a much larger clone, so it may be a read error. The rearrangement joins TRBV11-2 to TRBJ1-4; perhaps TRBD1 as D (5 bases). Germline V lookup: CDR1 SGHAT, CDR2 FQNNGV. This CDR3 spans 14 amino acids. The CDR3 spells CASSLGGEYEELFF. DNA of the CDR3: TGTGCCAGCAGCTTGGGAGGGGAGTATGAAGAACTGTTTTTT.

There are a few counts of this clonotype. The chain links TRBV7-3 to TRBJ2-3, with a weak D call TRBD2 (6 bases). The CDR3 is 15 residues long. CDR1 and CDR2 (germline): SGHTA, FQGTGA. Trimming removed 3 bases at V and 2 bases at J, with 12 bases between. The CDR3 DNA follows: TGTGCCAGCAGCTTGACTCGGGGGACCACAGATACGCAGTATTTT. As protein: CASSLTRGTTDTQYF.

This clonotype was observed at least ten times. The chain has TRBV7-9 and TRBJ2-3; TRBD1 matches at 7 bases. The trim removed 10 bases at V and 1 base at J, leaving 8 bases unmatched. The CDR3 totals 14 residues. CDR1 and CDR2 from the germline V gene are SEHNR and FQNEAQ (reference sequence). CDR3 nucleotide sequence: TGTGCCACCACCCGGGACAGCGGCACAGATACGCAGTATTTT. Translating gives CATTRDSGTDTQYF.